These 9 T cell receptor beta chains came from one sample sequenced in a study of OX40 agonist ivuxolimab in advanced cancers. Assay: immunoSEQ multiplex PCR; the TCRdb copy retains only in-frame clones and omits some. This table holds 21,000 or so clones, 65% to 90% found once. The sequenced sample was CD4+ or CD8+ T cells sorted from blood, obtained in a trial of the OX40 agonist ivuxolimab. These receptors all stem from an adult with an advanced solid tumor such as melanoma, head and neck, liver or kidney cancer.

The chain recombines TRBV7-8 with TRBJ2-3; no firm D call. The length of the CDR3 is 12 residues. Trimming stripped 5 bases from V and 4 bases from J, with 7 bases between. The germline V gene encodes CDR1 SGHVS and CDR2 FQNEAQ. DNA of the CDR3: TGTGCCAGCAGCCCTACCCCAGATACGCAGTATTTT. This translates into CASSPTPDTQYF.

The rearrangement links TRBV14 to TRBJ2-5; 16 bases line up with TRBD2. The junction had 8 bases not matched to a gene; V was cut back by 6 bases and J by 4 bases. Germline-derived CDR1 and CDR2 are SGHDN and FVKESK. The CDR3 sequence is 17 residues long. CDR3 sequence: CASRPGTSGRAAETQYF. The CDR3 region has the DNA TGTGCCAGCAGACCCGGGACTAGCGGGAGGGCGGCAGAGACCCAGTACTTC.

V gene TRBV9 combines with J gene TRBJ2-7, with D maybe TRBD2 (5 bases). Trimming removed 0 bases from V and 2 bases from J, with 9 bases in between. In germline, CDR1 is SGDLS, CDR2 YYNGEE. This CDR3 spans 14 amino acids. CDR3 nucleotides: TGTGCCAGCAGCGTAGTTGCGGGTGCCTACGAGCAGTACTTC. Its translation is CASSVVAGAYEQYF. The variable domain in full, with the rest retrieved from reference TRBV9 and TRBJ2-7, is DSGVTQTPKHLITATGQRVTLRCSPRSGDLSVYWYQQSLDQGLQFLIQYYNGEERAKGNILERFSAQQFPDLHSELNLSSLELGDSALYFCASSVVAGAYEQYFGPGTRLTVT.

V and J are TRBV2 and TRBJ1-1; D might be TRBD1 (6 bases). Deletions cut 7 bases from V and 5 bases from J, with 11 bases between. This CDR3 has 12 residues. CDR1 is SNHLY and CDR2 is FYNNEI in the germline V gene. CDR3 residues: CASTQGGTEAFF. The CDR3 region has the DNA TGTGCCAGCACACAGGGAGGGACTGAAGCTTTCTTT. Using reference TRBV2 and TRBJ1-1 for the parts outside the CDR3, the full variable domain is EPEVTQTPSHQVTQMGQEVILRCVPISNHLYFYWYRQILGQKVEFLVSFYNNEISEKSEIFDDQFSVERPDGSNFTLKIRSTKLEDSAMYFCASTQGGTEAFFGQGTRLTVV.

The chain is built from TRBV9 and TRBJ2-7; D may be TRBD1 (6 bases). The length of the CDR3 is 14 residues. Trimming removed 4 bases at V and 3 bases at J, with 14 bases between. Germline loops: CDR1 SGDLS, CDR2 YYNGEE. The CDR3 bases are TGTGCCAGCAGCCCAGGGACACCTATCTACGAGCAGTACTTC. Translated: CASSPGTPIYEQYF. Using reference TRBV9 and TRBJ2-7 for the parts outside the CDR3, the full variable domain is DSGVTQTPKHLITATGQRVTLRCSPRSGDLSVYWYQQSLDQGLQFLIQYYNGEERAKGNILERFSAQQFPDLHSELNLSSLELGDSALYFCASSPGTPIYEQYFGPGTRLTVT.

This clone was seen more than once but under ten times. The rearrangement joins TRBV7-2 to TRBJ1-1, with TRBD1 matching 7 bases. Germline CDR1 SGHTA, CDR2 FQGNSA. CDR3 length equals 13 residues. Trimming cost V 5 bases and J 11 bases; bases outside gene matches: 11. DNA of the CDR3: TGTGCCAGCAGCCCCGGGAGGGGGCTTGTGGCTTTCTTT. Translation: CASSPGRGLVAFF.

This clone was observed once. The rearrangement links TRBV27 to TRBJ2-1, with D possibly TRBD1 on 6 matching bases. The CDR3 extends over 14 amino acids. Germline V lookup: CDR1 MNHEY, CDR2 SMNVEV (reference sequence). The V and J ends lost 5 bases and 7 bases respectively, with 15 bases between them. The CDR3 bases are TGTGCCAGCAGTAGTGGGGGCGCTGGAAATGAGCAGTTCTTC. It encodes CASSSGGAGNEQFF.

The J gene is TRBJ1-6, the V gene TRBV25-1, with D tentatively TRBD1 (5 bases). From germline, CDR1 is MGHDK and CDR2 SYGVNS. This CDR3 contains 16 residues. Trimming left V 3 bases short and J 5 bases short, with 14 bases between. DNA of the CDR3: TGTGCCAGCAGTGATATGGGACTGGGAAATAATTCACCCCTCCACTTT. Translating it yields CASSDMGLGNNSPLHF.

The rearrangement links TRBV7-2 to TRBJ1-1; D may be TRBD1 (6 bases). V dropped 4 bases and J dropped 2 bases, with 14 bases sitting between them. CDR1 is SGHTA and CDR2 is FQGNSA in the germline V gene. The CDR3 covers 15 residues. Here the CDR3 DNA reads TGTGCCAGCAGCTCCCCGGGGGGGCTTAACACTGAAGCTTTCTTT. Amino acids: CASSSPGGLNTEAFF.